These 26 T cell receptor beta chains were sequenced from one sample in a study of beta chain features in type 1 diabetes. General study findings and limits: Researchers report that Type 1 diabetes patients had moderately but significantly shorter TCRB CDR3s across all four CD4+ subsets.

For these TCRs, the target antigens are not known. Expressed TCRB transcripts were sequenced, since all the RNA that had been isolated was reverse transcribed. Repertoires were generated with immunoSEQ multiplex PCR, while TCRdb's copy carries only in-frame clones and drops some. The table lists approximately 140,000 clones, 7% to 10% of them singletons, with 0.7% to 0.85% in the top ten. What was sequenced was central memory CD4+ T cells from blood. The receptors originated from a man aged 25-45 years with type 1 diabetes.

In nucleotides, the CDR3 is TGTGCCAGCAGCTTAGGTCTACGAGAGACCCAGTACTTC. This sequence encodes CASSLGLRETQYF. The V and J genes are TRBV13 and TRBJ2-5; D gene unclear. This CDR3 contains 13 residues. CDR1 PRHDT and CDR2 FYEKMQ come from the germline V gene (reference sequence). V lost 0 bases and J 4 bases, leaving 6 bases between the germline ends.

This clone was seen a few times. The chain joins TRBV5-4 to TRBJ2-7, with D possibly being TRBD2 (6 bases). The germline V gene has CDR1 SGHNT and CDR2 YYREEE (reference sequence). CDR3 length: 14 residues. Trimming removed 3 bases from V and 0 bases from J, with 10 bases in between. This CDR3 is CASSYMGGSYEQYF. In nucleotides, the CDR3 is TGTGCCAGCAGCTACATGGGAGGCTCCTACGAGCAGTACTTC.

This chain uses TRBV4-2 with TRBJ1-2, with D uncertain. The CDR3 is made up of 16 amino acids. Trimming shortened V by 2 bases and J by 2 bases, and 15 bases separated the two germline ends. CDR1 and CDR2 from the germline V gene are LGHNA and YNFKEQ. The CDR3 nucleotides read TGTGCCAGCAGCCAAACCGTGGGCGAGGGAAACTATGGCTACACCTTC. It translates to CASSQTVGEGNYGYTF.

This clone has only a few counts. The genes are TRBV6-6 and TRBJ2-1; D gene uncertain. This CDR3 spans 12 amino acids. Germline CDR1 is MNHNY and CDR2 is SVGAGI (reference sequence). Trimming pared 6 bases from V and 5 bases from J, leaving 8 bases between. The CDR3 is CASSEQNNEQFF. The CDR3 DNA is TGTGCCAGCAGCGAACAGAACAATGAGCAGTTCTTC.

This clone turned up a few times. J is TRBJ2-5 and V is TRBV7-2; TRBD2 might be the D (5 bases). Germline V lookup: CDR1 SGHTA, CDR2 FQGNSA. V lost 5 bases to trimming and J lost 4 bases, with 14 bases between them. The length of the CDR3 is 14 residues. The DNA for the CDR3 is TGTGCCAGCAGCCAGAACAGCGGTCTAGAGACCCAGTACTTC. This codes for CASSQNSGLETQYF.

This chain joins TRBV29-1 and TRBJ1-4; the D is unclear. This CDR3 is built from 13 residues. Germline V gene data show CDR1 as SQVTM and CDR2 as ANQGSEA. Trimming cost V 7 bases and J 6 bases, with 15 bases left between them. As DNA, the CDR3 is TGCAGCGCTTCGGTTGGGCAGGATGAAAAACTGTTTTTT. Its translation is CSASVGQDEKLFF.

This clone was observed a few times. The J gene is TRBJ2-5, the V gene TRBV4-1; the D is unclear. This CDR3 comprises 14 residues. Germline V lookup: CDR1 MGHRA, CDR2 YSYEKL. Trimming cost V 1 base and J 1 base, with 7 bases left between them. The CDR3 bases are TGCGCCAGCAGCCAAGGTCGCAGCCAAGAGACCCAGTACTTC. The encoded protein is CASSQGRSQETQYF.

This rearrangement joins TRBV28 to TRBJ1-3; no definite D call. Germline loops: CDR1 MDHEN, CDR2 SYDVKM. The CDR3 loop spans 13 amino acids. V was trimmed by 10 bases and J by 2 bases, leaving 12 bases between them. The CDR3, as DNA: TGTGCCACCCTACTGGGAGCTGGAAACACCATATATTTT. Its translation is CATLLGAGNTIYF.

This clone occurred a few times. This rearrangement joins TRBV7-2 to TRBJ1-2; 11 nucleotides match TRBD1. This CDR3 is built from 14 residues. The V segment lost 3 bases and the J segment 4 bases; nucleotides outside the gene matches: 1. Per the germline V gene, CDR1 is SGHTA and CDR2 is FQGNSA. CDR3 residues: CASSFGTGGYGYTF. The DNA for the CDR3 is TGTGCCAGCAGCTTCGGGACAGGGGGCTATGGCTACACCTTC.

Concerning this clone itself: Additional DNA sequences in this sample encode the identical CDR3. The rearrangement joins TRBV18 to TRBJ2-7; 7 positions agree with TRBD1. Germline values: CDR1 KGHSH, CDR2 LQKENI. V lost 3 bases to trimming and J lost 3 bases; unmatched junction nucleotides: 8. This CDR3 is built from 15 residues. The CDR3 sequence: CASSPSSGGSYEQYF. CDR3 coding DNA: TGTGCCAGCTCACCGTCTTCAGGGGGAAGCTACGAGCAGTACTTC.

This clone was seen a few times. This chain joins TRBV29-1 and TRBJ1-1; D ambiguous. The CDR3 covers 14 residues. Germline V gene lookup returns CDR1 SQVTM and CDR2 ANQGSEA. The V end lost 4 bases, the J end lost 3 bases, and 15 bases lay between the germline ends. The CDR3 protein is CSVGMAGSDTEAFF. The DNA of the CDR3 is TGCAGCGTTGGGATGGCGGGGTCAGACACTGAAGCTTTCTTT.

With regard to this clone: Germline is not matched at one junction end, which may reflect a read error. Other nucleotide sequences in the sample specify the same CDR3. The chain has TRBV7-7 and TRBJ2-2; 7 bases line up with TRBD1. This CDR3 is built from 17 residues. Germline-derived CDR1 and CDR2 are SSHAT and FNYEAQ (reference sequence). CDR3: CASSLVGDSGETGELFF. The CDR3, as DNA: TGTGCTAGCAGCTTAGTCGGGGACAGCGGCGAGACCGGGGAGCTGTTTTTT.

This chain connects TRBV11-2 to TRBJ2-7; D is perhaps TRBD1 (6 bases). The length of the CDR3 is 14 residues. Per germline, CDR1 SGHAT and CDR2 FQNNGV. V dropped 5 bases and J dropped 0 bases, with 11 bases sitting between them. DNA for the CDR3: TGTGCCAGCAGCAGGACAGAAAGCTCCTACGAGCAGTACTTC. Protein product: CASSRTESSYEQYF.

This clone was picked up a small number of times. This CDR3 reads CASSLGLAAQETQYF. The CDR3 DNA reads TGCGCCAGCAGCTTGGGACTAGCAGCACAAGAGACCCAGTACTTC. The rearrangement uses TRBV5-1 and TRBJ2-5, with 7 bases aligning to TRBD2. The CDR3 spans 15 residues. The V and J ends lost 0 bases and 2 bases, in that order; junction bases with no gene match: 4. Per the germline V gene, CDR1 is SGHRS and CDR2 is YFSETQ. Full variable domain (remainder filled in from reference TRBV5-1 and TRBJ2-5): KAGVTQTPRYLIKTRGQQVTLSCSPISGHRSVSWYQQTPGQGLQFLFEYFSETQRNKGNFPGRFSGRQFSNSRSEMNVSTLELGDSALYLCASSLGLAAQETQYFGPGTRLLVL.

There are a few counts of this clone. CDR3 coding DNA: TGTGCCAGCAGCTTGGGACAGGGACCCTACGAGCAGTACTTC. Translated, it gives CASSLGQGPYEQYF. The chain uses TRBV5-8 and TRBJ2-7; 7 bases align to TRBD1. Looked up from germline, CDR1 is SGHTS and CDR2 is YDEGEE. CDR3 length equals 14 residues. Trimming took 0 bases from V and 2 from J; bases not matched to a gene: 2.

As to this clone: This sample also contains other DNA sequences that code for the same CDR3. The rearrangement links TRBV6-1 to TRBJ2-1, with D maybe TRBD2 (6 bases). V lost 3 bases and J lost 7, with 7 bases in between. The CDR3 consists of 12 residues. CDR1 is MNHNS, CDR2 SASEGT, per germline. The CDR3 here is CASSDGGNEQFF. As DNA, the CDR3 is TGTGCCAGCAGTGACGGAGGGAATGAGCAGTTCTTC.

This clone has more than one count but fewer than ten. The J gene is TRBJ2-1, the V gene TRBV5-4; D is possibly TRBD2 (6 bases). This CDR3 spans 16 amino acids. V gave up 0 bases and J gave up 5 bases, with 15 bases separating them. Germline CDR1 reads SGHNT; CDR2 reads YYREEE (reference sequence). The CDR3 reads CASSLGGGGGDNEQFF. In nucleotides, the CDR3 is TGTGCCAGCAGCTTGGGAGGTGGGGGAGGAGACAATGAGCAGTTCTTC.

This clone was counted between two and nine times. The rearrangement links TRBV5-1 to TRBJ2-3, with D perhaps matching TRBD1 (5 bases). The germline V and J ends were trimmed by 2 bases and 1 base, with 17 bases remaining between them. The CDR3 runs 17 residues. The germline CDR1 and CDR2 sequences are SGHRS and YFSETQ. CDR3 in DNA: TGCGCCAGCAGCTTTGGGTCGTCAGGGCTGGGCACAGATACGCAGTATTTT. Its translation is CASSFGSSGLGTDTQYF.

The chain has TRBV6-5 and TRBJ2-1, with D unclear. The CDR3 is made up of 16 amino acids. The germline gives CDR1 MNHEY, CDR2 SVGAGI. With 0 bases removed from V and 4 bases from J, the gap between germline ends came to 13 bases. The DNA for the CDR3 is TGTGCCAGCAGTTACTCCTCTGGAGCACCTTACAATGAGCAGTTCTTC. Its translation is CASSYSSGAPYNEQFF.

The J gene is TRBJ2-3, the V gene TRBV27; TRBD2 aligns across 8 bases. CDR1 is MNHEY, CDR2 SMNVEV, per germline (reference sequence). V trimming: 3 bases; J trimming: 3 bases; junction bases outside the gene matches: 2. The CDR3 consists of 14 residues. The CDR3 DNA reads as TGTGCCAGCAGTTTTAAGCGGGGGACAGATACGCAGTATTTT. Its translation is CASSFKRGTDTQYF.

This rearrangement joins TRBV5-1 to TRBJ2-1; D is undetermined. The V and J ends lost 0 bases and 7 bases respectively, with 11 bases between them. The CDR3 extends over 14 amino acids. Germline CDR1 SGHRS, CDR2 YFSETQ. CDR3 residues: CASSLGPPRNEQFF. DNA for the CDR3: TGCGCCAGCAGCTTGGGACCCCCCAGGAATGAGCAGTTCTTC.

This clone was detected a few times. The chain uses TRBV6-5 and TRBJ2-5; 7 bases are a match to TRBD1. Germline lookup yields CDR1 MNHEY and CDR2 SVGAGI. The CDR3 spans 12 residues. Trimming took 10 bases from V and 2 from J; bases not matched to a gene: 4. As DNA, the CDR3 is TGTGCCATGGGGACAGTTCAAGAGACCCAGTACTTC. Translation: CAMGTVQETQYF.

The genes are TRBV30 and TRBJ1-2, with D perhaps TRBD1 (5 bases). This CDR3 spans 11 amino acids. Between the trimmed V and J ends, which lost 5 bases and 4 bases, there was a span of 8 bases. From germline, CDR1 is GTSNPN and CDR2 SVGIG (reference sequence). CDR3 nucleotides: TGTGCCTGGGGGGGGAGCTATGGCTACACCTTC. Translated: CAWGGSYGYTF. The entire variable domain, with the rest obtained from reference TRBV30 and TRBJ1-2, is as follows: SQTIHQWPATLVQPVGSPLSLECTVEGTSNPNLYWYRQAAGRGLQLLFYSVGIGQISSEVPQNLSASRPQDRQFILSSKKLLLSDSGFYLCAWGGSYGYTFGSGTRLTVV.

The chain links TRBV2 to TRBJ1-5, with 8 bases aligning to TRBD1. The germline V gene encodes CDR1 SNHLY and CDR2 FYNNEI. The CDR3 covers 13 residues. The junction had 1 base not matched to a gene; V was cut back by 1 base and J by 8 bases. The CDR3: CASSEEQGEPQHF. CDR3 nucleotide sequence: TGTGCCAGCAGTGAAGAACAGGGGGAGCCCCAGCATTTT.

The chain has TRBV1 and TRBJ2-7; TRBD2 is taken as the D call from the table, unchecked against the DNA. TRBV1 is annotated as a pseudogene. This CDR3 region has 14 residues. The CDR3 sequence: CTSSQVVLAGDECF. CDR3 in DNA: TGCACCAGCAGCCAAGTCGTTCTAGCGGGGGATGAATGCTTC.

This clone was recorded a few times. The chain links TRBV18 to TRBJ1-2, with 7 positions matching TRBD1. Looked up from germline, CDR1 is KGHSH and CDR2 is LQKENI. J was trimmed by 4 bases and V by 7 bases; bases with no gene match: 12. CDR3 length: 15 residues. The CDR3 sequence: CASFSGTDPSYGYTF. In nucleotides, the CDR3 is TGTGCCAGCTTCTCCGGGACAGACCCCTCCTATGGCTACACCTTC.